The present T cell receptor beta chain was sequenced within a study of CD8 T cells in ankylosing spondylitis. This clonotype showed up just a few times. Its target is not known. Trimming left V 4 bases short and J 1 base short, with 10 bases between. Germline CDR1 reads SQVTM; CDR2 reads ANQGSEA. The CDR3 loop spans 14 amino acids. Regarding the study as a whole: Enrichment of disease-linked clones was reportedly significant in matched ankylosing spondylitis synovial fluid. It appeared that ankylosing spondylitis blood was characterized by a TCR beta motif of eight highly homologous variants.

TCRdb reprocessed the 5' RACE reads with MiXCR, giving one entry per CDR3 protein. Among about 90,000 distinct CDR3 sequences listed, 27% were seen once. The receptor was derived from a male donor with ankylosing spondylitis or in good health (not recorded which). The genes are TRBV29-1 and TRBJ2-2; no definite D call. Sequencing input: blood, either unsorted or a sorted T cell fraction (not recorded which). CDR3 in DNA: TGCAGCGTTGTTTTACCCAGGAACACCGGGGAGCTGTTTTTT. It encodes CSVVLPRNTGELFF.